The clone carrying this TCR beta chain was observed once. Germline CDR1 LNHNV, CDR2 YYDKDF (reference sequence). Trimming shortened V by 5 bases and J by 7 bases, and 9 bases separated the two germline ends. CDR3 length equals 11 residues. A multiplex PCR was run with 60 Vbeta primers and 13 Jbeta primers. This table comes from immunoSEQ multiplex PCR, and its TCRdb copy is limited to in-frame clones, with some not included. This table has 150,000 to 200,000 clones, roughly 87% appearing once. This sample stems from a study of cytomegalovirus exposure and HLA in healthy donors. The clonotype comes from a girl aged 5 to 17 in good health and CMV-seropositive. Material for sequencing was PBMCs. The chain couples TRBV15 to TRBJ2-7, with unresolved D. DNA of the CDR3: TGTGCCACCAGCGCCTTCGGGGAGCAGTACTTC. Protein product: CATSAFGEQYF.